This T cell receptor beta chain was obtained from a study of blood T cell repertoires in COVID-19. The method was immunoSEQ multiplex PCR; TCRdb's version includes in-frame clones alone and lacks a portion of them. The table records about 190,000 clones, about 85% of them present only once. With 8 bases removed from V and 3 bases from J, the gap between germline ends came to 14 bases. The germline CDR1 and CDR2 sequences are ENHRY and SYGVKD. The CDR3 covers 14 residues. The sequencing sample was made of peripheral blood. The chain links TRBV10-3 to TRBJ1-5; weak D call: TRBD1 (6 bases). The clonotype originates from a man in his fifties or sixties with active or convalescent COVID-19. The CDR3 DNA sequence: TGTGCCATCGGCCCACAGGGTAACAATCAGCCCCAGCATTTT. Translation: CAIGPQGNNQPQHF.